The present entry profiles one T cell receptor (beta chain) with its context. Its target is unknown. These data come from a study of cytomegalovirus exposure and HLA in healthy donors. The donors were healthy bone marrow donors. PCR amplification relied on 60 Vbeta primers (plus 13 Jbeta primers). Some clones are missing from TCRdb's copy, which holds only in-frame ones; the method was immunoSEQ multiplex PCR. The data show about 120,000 clones, about 8.6% seen once. Between the trimmed V and J ends, which lost 10 bases and 4 bases, there was a span of 12 bases. The germline CDR1 and CDR2 sequences are MDHEN and SYDVKM. This CDR3 contains 12 residues. Study results and caveats: It was confirmed in vitro that a few of the CMV-associated chains were specific for CMV antigens.

The source is a woman aged 40 to 49 in good health and CMV-seropositive. The chain has TRBV28 and TRBJ2-3; tentatively, D is TRBD2 (5 bases). The sample was PBMCs. CDR3 loop: CATREVADTQYF. CDR3 coding DNA: TGTGCCACCCGGGAAGTGGCAGATACGCAGTATTTT.